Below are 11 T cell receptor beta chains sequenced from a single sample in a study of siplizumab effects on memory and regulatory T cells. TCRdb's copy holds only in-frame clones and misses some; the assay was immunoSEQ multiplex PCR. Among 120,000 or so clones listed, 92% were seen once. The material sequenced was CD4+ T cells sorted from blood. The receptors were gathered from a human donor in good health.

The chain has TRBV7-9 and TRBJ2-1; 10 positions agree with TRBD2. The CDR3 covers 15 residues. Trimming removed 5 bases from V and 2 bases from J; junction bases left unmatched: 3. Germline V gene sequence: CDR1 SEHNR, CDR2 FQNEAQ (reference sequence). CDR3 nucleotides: TGTGCCAGCAGCGTAACTAGCGGGACCTACAATGAGCAGTTCTTC. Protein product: CASSVTSGTYNEQFF.

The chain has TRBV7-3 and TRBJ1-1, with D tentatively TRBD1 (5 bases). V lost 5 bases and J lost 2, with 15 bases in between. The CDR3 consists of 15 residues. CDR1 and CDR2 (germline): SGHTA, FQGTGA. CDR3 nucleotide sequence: TGTGCCAGCAGCCTTCAGGTGGGGGGAAACACTGAAGCTTTCTTT. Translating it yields CASSLQVGGNTEAFF.

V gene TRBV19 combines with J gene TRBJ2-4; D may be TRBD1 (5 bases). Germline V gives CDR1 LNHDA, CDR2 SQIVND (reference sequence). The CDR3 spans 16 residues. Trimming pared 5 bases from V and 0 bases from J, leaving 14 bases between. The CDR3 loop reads CASSPRQILAKNIQYF. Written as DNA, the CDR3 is TGTGCCAGTAGTCCCCGACAGATACTAGCCAAAAACATTCAGTACTTC.

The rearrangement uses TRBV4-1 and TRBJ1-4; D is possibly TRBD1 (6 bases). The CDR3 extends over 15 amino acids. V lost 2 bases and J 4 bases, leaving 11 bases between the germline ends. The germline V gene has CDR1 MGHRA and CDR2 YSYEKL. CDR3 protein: CASSQLPGVNEKLFF. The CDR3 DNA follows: TGCGCCAGCAGCCAATTGCCAGGGGTTAATGAAAAACTGTTTTTT.

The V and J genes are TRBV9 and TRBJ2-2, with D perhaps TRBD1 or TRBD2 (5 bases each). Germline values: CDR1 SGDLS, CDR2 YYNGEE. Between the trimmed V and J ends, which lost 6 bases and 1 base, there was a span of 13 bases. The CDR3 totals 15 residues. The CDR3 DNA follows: TGTGCCAGCACCTCGGGGCAGGGGAACACCGGGGAGCTGTTTTTT. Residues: CASTSGQGNTGELFF. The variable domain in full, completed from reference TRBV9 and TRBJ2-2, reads DSGVTQTPKHLITATGQRVTLRCSPRSGDLSVYWYQQSLDQGLQFLIQYYNGEERAKGNILERFSAQQFPDLHSELNLSSLELGDSALYFCASTSGQGNTGELFFGEGSRLTVL.

The CDR3 nucleotides are TGCGCCAGCAGCTTGGGACTAGCGGTGGGTGGAGAGACCCAGTACTTC. This encodes CASSLGLAVGGETQYF. V usage is TRBV5-1 and J usage is TRBJ2-5, with 9 bases aligning to TRBD2. The CDR3 extends over 16 amino acids. After removal of 0 bases from V and 4 bases from J, the junction contained 7 bases not matched to a gene. Germline V gene sequence: CDR1 SGHRS, CDR2 YFSETQ.

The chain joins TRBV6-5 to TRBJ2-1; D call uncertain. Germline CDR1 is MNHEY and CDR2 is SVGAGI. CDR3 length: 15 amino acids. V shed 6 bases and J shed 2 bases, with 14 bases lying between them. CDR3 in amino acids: CASSPGHEAYNEQFF. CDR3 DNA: TGTGCCAGCAGCCCCGGGCACGAGGCCTACAATGAGCAGTTCTTC.

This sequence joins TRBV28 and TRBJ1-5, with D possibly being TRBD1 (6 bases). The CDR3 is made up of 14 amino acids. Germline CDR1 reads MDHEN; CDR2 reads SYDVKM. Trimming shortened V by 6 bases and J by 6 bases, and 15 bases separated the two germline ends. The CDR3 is CASRKQQGGQPQHF. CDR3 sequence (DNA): TGTGCCAGCAGGAAACAACAGGGTGGTCAGCCCCAGCATTTT.

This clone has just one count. CDR3: CASSQPLAGAGNEQFF. Written as DNA, the CDR3 is TGCGCCAGCAGCCAACCACTAGCGGGAGCTGGGAATGAGCAGTTCTTC. The V call is TRBV4-1, the J call TRBJ2-1; 11 nucleotides match TRBD2. The length of the CDR3 is 16 residues. Trimming at V came to 2 bases and at J to 7 bases, leaving 7 bases not matched to a gene. Germline CDR1 is MGHRA and CDR2 is YSYEKL.

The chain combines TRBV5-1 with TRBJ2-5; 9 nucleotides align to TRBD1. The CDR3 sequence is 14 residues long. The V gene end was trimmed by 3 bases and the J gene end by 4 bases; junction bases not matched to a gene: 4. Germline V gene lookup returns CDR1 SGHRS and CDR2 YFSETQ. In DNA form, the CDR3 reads TGCGCCAGCAGCTCGGGACAGGGTCCAGAGACCCAGTACTTC. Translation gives CASSSGQGPETQYF. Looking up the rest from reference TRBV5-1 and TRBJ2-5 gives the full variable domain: KAGVTQTPRYLIKTRGQQVTLSCSPISGHRSVSWYQQTPGQGLQFLFEYFSETQRNKGNFPGRFSGRQFSNSRSEMNVSTLELGDSALYLCASSSGQGPETQYFGPGTRLLVL.

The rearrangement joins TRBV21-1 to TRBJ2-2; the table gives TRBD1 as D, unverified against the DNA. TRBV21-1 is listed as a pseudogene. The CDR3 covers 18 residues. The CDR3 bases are TGTGCCAGCAGCGGAGGGACAGCTTCTAGGGCGAACACCGGGGAGCTGTTTTTT. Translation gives CASSGGTASRANTGELFF.